This TCR beta chain is drawn from a study of post-analysis software for immune sequencing data. Study as a whole: The patients showed relapsing-remitting, secondary progressive and progressive-relapsing multiple sclerosis courses. Study-wide results and limits: Normalized Chao1 diversity was significantly lower in multiple sclerosis patients than in controls. Patients carried a few TRBV segments more frequently than controls did, and TRBV5-6, TRBV5-1 and TRBV20-1 were among them. Same-batch samples co-clustered strongly by F measure.

On this clonotype: What it recognizes is unknown.

cDNA libraries for TCR beta contained unique molecular identifiers. Each sample of roughly 0.9 to 11 million input T cells yielded 500,000 or so cDNA molecules, so each molecule approximated one T cell. TCRdb called the PCR reads again in MiXCR, with one record for every CDR3 protein. The top ten hold approximately 4.4% of the sample, which has roughly 800,000 distinct CDR3 sequences, approximately 50% seen once. The CDR3 is made up of 14 amino acids. V was pared by 4 bases and J by 3 bases, with 5 bases of the junction left unmatched. From germline, CDR1 is ENHRY and CDR2 SYGVKD. The receptor comes from a girl between 5 and 17 years old with multiple sclerosis. Sequencing input: blood. The chain links TRBV10-3 to TRBJ2-5; 7 bases match TRBD1. DNA for the CDR3: TGTGCCATCAGTGGCGAGGGGGCGAAAGAGACCCAGTACTTC. Translation gives CAISGEGAKETQYF.